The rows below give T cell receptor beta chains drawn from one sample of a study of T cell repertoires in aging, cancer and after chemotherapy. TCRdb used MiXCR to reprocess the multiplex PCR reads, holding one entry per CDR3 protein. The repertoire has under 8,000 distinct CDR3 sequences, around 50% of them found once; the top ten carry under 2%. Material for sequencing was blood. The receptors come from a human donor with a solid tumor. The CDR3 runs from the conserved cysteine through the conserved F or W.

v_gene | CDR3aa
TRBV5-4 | CASSLAGAGPYEQYF
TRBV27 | CASSLGVGDEQYF
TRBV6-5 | CASRPLAGIDNEQFF
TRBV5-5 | CASSTHQGEAFF
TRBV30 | CAWSVRRTGGRSEAFF
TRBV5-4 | CASSFVGGPNTGELFF
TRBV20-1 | CSDRKGYEQYF
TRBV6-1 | CASFPFLGGDEQFF
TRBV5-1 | CASSFRQALLLYGYTF
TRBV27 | CASRRKGTYYNEQFF
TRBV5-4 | CASSLGGGLSYEQYF
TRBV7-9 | CASTVGDRGLNYGYTF
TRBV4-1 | CASSQGARDRVPSYEQYF
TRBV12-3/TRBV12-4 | CASSQTTGPGYTF
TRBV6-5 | CASDMGPTYEQYF
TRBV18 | CASSPSGGSYEQYF
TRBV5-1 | CASRTGGYTEAFF
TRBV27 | CASKGTGVWNTIYF
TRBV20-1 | CSARDRTVEAFF
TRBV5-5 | CASSRDASREKLFF
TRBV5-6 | CASSLLAAGTPYNEQFF
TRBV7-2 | CASSFRAGEADTQYF
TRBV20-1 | CSATGVGELFF
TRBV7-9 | CASSAPGSGASEQYF
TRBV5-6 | CASSLPGGEGNSPLHF
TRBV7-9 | CASRPPGTAYGYTF
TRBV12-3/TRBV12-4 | CASSPDRLYGYTF
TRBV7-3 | CASSLNTGALYEQYF
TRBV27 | CASGTTVTYEQYF
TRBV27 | CASSLGLAGVYEQYF
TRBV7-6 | CASTSLAERGYEQYF
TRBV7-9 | CASSHQPGQGYNEQFF
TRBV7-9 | CASSPGGRYEQYF
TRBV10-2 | CASSEDIGTEQYF
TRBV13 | CASSLIGGINEQYF
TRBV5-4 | CASSWDAVEQYF
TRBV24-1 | CATSATPGTSGSGVTDTQYF
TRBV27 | CASSLSGAGTWTEAFF
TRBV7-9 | CASSYRREGYGYTF
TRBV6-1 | CASSRFLRGENTEAFF
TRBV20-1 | CSASLGGESYEKYF
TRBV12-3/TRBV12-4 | CASSLGGTAHDEQFF